The clone carrying this T cell receptor beta chain was counted many times. Its antigen is not known. The source of the sample is a study of T cells after yellow fever vaccination. Across the study: Fractions low in cell number were prepared with SMART-Seq v4 Ultra Low Input. Study-wide results and caveats: The secondary T-cell response peaked on day 5, not day 15, but was weaker.

The 5'RACE template-switching step produced TCR cDNA and added a universal primer site and UMIs. TCRdb processed the 5' RACE reads anew with MiXCR; each CDR3 protein has one entry. The sample holds 250,000 to 350,000 distinct CDR3 sequences, around 4.5% seen once. The material sequenced was PBMCs, taken 15 days after the yellow fever booster vaccination. This sequence was found in a man aged 18 to 30 who received the YFV17D yellow fever vaccine.

The CDR3 loop is CASSLVGHVNNEQFF. In DNA form, the CDR3 reads TGTGCCAGCAGCTTGGTGGGCCACGTTAACAATGAGCAGTTCTTC. V and J are TRBV5-4 and TRBJ2-1; D gene uncertain. CDR3 length: 15 amino acids. V lost 0 bases and J lost 5, with 12 bases in between. Germline values: CDR1 SGHNT, CDR2 YYREEE (reference sequence).